The 18 T cell receptor beta chains below all came from one sample that was sequenced in a study of cytomegalovirus exposure and HLA in healthy donors. The PCR contained 60 Vbeta and 13 Jbeta primers. TCRdb's table, derived via immunoSEQ multiplex PCR, lists solely in-frame clones and lacks some. The profile covers fewer than 110,000 clones, with more than 80% appearing a single time and about 4.3% taken by the ten largest. Sequencing input: PBMCs. Receptors originate from a man aged 25-45 years in good health and CMV-seronegative.

The rearrangement links TRBV30 to TRBJ2-5; TRBD1 matches 9 bases. The DNA end favors TRBJ2-7, so the J call may be wrong. Germline lookup yields CDR1 GTSNPN and CDR2 SVGIG (reference sequence). The CDR3 is 13 amino acids. The CDR3, as DNA: TGTGCCTGGAGTCCACAGGGGGCGCGCGAGCAGTACTTC. The encoded protein is CAWSPQGAREQYF.

As to this clone: Its ends do not fully match the called genes, so a read error is possible. The chain links TRBV2 to TRBJ1-2, with 8 bases fitting TRBD1. CDR1 and CDR2 (germline): SNHLY, FYNNEI. This CDR3 is built from 14 residues. CDR3 nucleotides: TGTGCCAGCACTAGCAGGGGGCAGGGGTATGGCTACACCTTT. It translates to CASTSRGQGYGYTF. The entire variable domain, with the rest obtained from reference TRBV2 and TRBJ1-2, is as follows: EPEVTQTPSHQVTQMGQEVILRCVPISNHLYFYWYRQILGQKVEFLVSFYNNEISEKSEIFDDQFSVERPDGSNFTLKIRSTKLEDSAMYFCASTSRGQGYGYTFGSGTRLTVV.

The chain uses TRBV20-1 and TRBJ1-1; D unclear. Trimming removed 7 bases from V and 10 bases from J, with 13 bases in between. Germline lookup yields CDR1 DFQATT and CDR2 SNEGSKA (reference sequence). The CDR3 spans 10 residues. The CDR3 protein is CSVGGEGAFF. CDR3 sequence (DNA): TGCAGTGTGGGAGGAGAAGGAGCTTTCTTT.

The gene calls are TRBV10-1 and TRBJ2-7, with 8 nucleotides matching TRBD2. Germline lookup yields CDR1 WNHNN and CDR2 SYGVQD (reference sequence). CDR3 length equals 17 residues. V dropped 5 bases and J dropped 3; count of bases not matched to a gene: 15. CDR3 amino acids: CASSPILGSGVDYEQYF. CDR3 nucleotides: TGCGCCAGCAGTCCCATTTTGGGTAGCGGGGTGGACTACGAGCAGTACTTC.

V and J are TRBV5-4 and TRBJ1-1; maybe TRBD1 (5 bases). This CDR3 spans 16 amino acids. The ends were cut back, 3 bases at V and 4 bases at J, with 19 bases in the middle. From germline, CDR1 is SGHNT and CDR2 YYREEE (reference sequence). CDR3 DNA sequence: TGTGCCAGCAGCTCTATGTTGGGGGGAGGAGGCACTGAAGCTTTCTTT. This translates into CASSSMLGGGGTEAFF.

J is TRBJ1-1 and V is TRBV19; 9 bases are a match to TRBD1. This CDR3 spans 16 amino acids. The germline V gene has CDR1 LNHDA and CDR2 SQIVND (reference sequence). V lost 5 bases and J lost 2; bases outside the gene matches: 9. CDR3 nucleotides: TGTGCCAGTAGTCATTACAGGGGGCTATCTAACACTGAAGCTTTCTTT. The encoded protein is CASSHYRGLSNTEAFF.

Only one count was recorded for this clone. The genes are TRBV7-2 and TRBJ2-3; 7 nucleotides align to TRBD1. This CDR3 is 17 amino acids long. CDR1 and CDR2 from the germline V gene are SGHTA and FQGNSA. Trimming at V came to 1 base and at J to 2 bases, leaving 9 bases not matched to a gene. The CDR3 coding sequence is TGTGCCAGCAGCTTAGGGGGCAGGGGGATCATCACAGATACGCAGTATTTT. Protein: CASSLGGRGIITDTQYF.

V is TRBV18 and J is TRBJ2-3; D is ambiguous. V was trimmed by 3 bases and J by 6 bases, leaving 16 bases between them. Germline CDR1 KGHSH, CDR2 LQKENI. This CDR3 contains 15 residues. The CDR3 protein is CASSPSVGFGDTQYF. The CDR3 DNA is TGTGCCAGCTCACCGTCGGTTGGATTCGGGGATACGCAGTATTTT. The full variable domain, its missing parts supplied by reference TRBV18 and TRBJ2-3, is NAGVMQNPRHLVRRRGQEARLRCSPMKGHSHVYWYRQLPEEGLKFMVYLQKENIIDESGMPKERFSAEFPKEGPSILRIQQVVRGDSAAYFCASSPSVGFGDTQYFGPGTRLTVL.

This rearrangement joins TRBV7-8 to TRBJ2-2; 8 nucleotides line up with TRBD2. The CDR3 consists of 19 residues. With 4 bases clipped from V and 1 base from J, the junction kept 14 bases outside the gene matches. CDR1 and CDR2 from the germline V gene are SGHVS and FQNEAQ. The CDR3 bases are TGTGCCAGCAGCTCACGCCCACCGGTGACTAGCGTGAACACCGGGGAGCTGTTTTTT. Protein sequence: CASSSRPPVTSVNTGELFF.

The chain carries TRBV5-6 and TRBJ2-5; a weak D match, TRBD1 (5 bases). The end of the DNA fits TRBJ2-7 better, so the J call may be wrong. Germline V gives CDR1 SGHDT, CDR2 YYEEEE. The CDR3 extends over 16 amino acids. CDR3 DNA: TGTGCCAGCAGCTTAGGGAAGGGGATGGGCTCCTACGAGCAGTACTTC. It yields the protein CASSLGKGMGSYEQYF.

The count of this clone is one. Mismatch with germline at one junction end may stem from a read error. The V gene is TRBV7-3, the J gene TRBJ2-5; maybe TRBD2 (6 bases). Germline V gene data show CDR1 as SGHTA and CDR2 as FQGTGA. The CDR3 runs to 12 residues. The CDR3 DNA follows: TGTGCCAGCAGCCTAACGCCGGGACTGTTATACTTC. It codes for CASSLTPGLLYF.

J is TRBJ2-5 and V is TRBV10-3; D not certain. The germline gives CDR1 ENHRY, CDR2 SYGVKD. The CDR3 extends over 15 amino acids. Trimming took off 4 bases at V and 1 base at J, with 13 bases between the two ends. CDR3 nucleotides: TGTGCCATCAGTGGGTCCGGGTTTACCCAAGAGACCCAGTACTTC. This gives the protein CAISGSGFTQETQYF.

V and J are TRBV4-1 and TRBJ2-1; D not resolved. V lost 0 bases and J lost 5, with 17 bases in between. This CDR3 is built from 17 residues. Germline CDR1 MGHRA, CDR2 YSYEKL. CDR3: CASSQDRFSGSNNEQFF. CDR3 nucleotide sequence: TGCGCCAGCAGCCAAGATCGGTTTTCAGGCAGCAACAATGAGCAGTTCTTC.

This sequence joins TRBV30 and TRBJ2-3; TRBD2 aligns across 13 bases. The V gene's germline CDR1 is GTSNPN and CDR2 SVGIG (reference sequence). The CDR3 extends over 16 amino acids. V lost 2 bases and J lost 4; bases outside the gene matches: 6. CDR3: CAWSPPGLAGSDTQYF. In DNA, the CDR3 is TGTGCCTGGAGTCCACCGGGACTAGCGGGGTCAGATACGCAGTATTTT.

The chain couples TRBV6-5 to TRBJ1-3; 7 nucleotides agree with TRBD1. V dropped 7 bases and J dropped 4; count of bases not matched to a gene: 7. Per the germline V gene, CDR1 is MNHEY and CDR2 is SVGAGI. CDR3 length: 14 residues. The CDR3 loop reads CASKAEGQGNTIYF. The CDR3 DNA reads as TGTGCCAGCAAAGCCGAGGGACAGGGAAACACCATATATTTT.

The chain uses TRBV11-2 and TRBJ2-7; D call uncertain. Per the germline V gene, CDR1 is SGHAT and CDR2 is FQNNGV. V was clipped by 3 bases and J by 6 bases, with 12 bases between them. The CDR3 consists of 13 residues. CDR3 in DNA: TGTGCCAGCAGCTTGACCGGGTCTGGCGAGCAGTACTTC. Translated, it gives CASSLTGSGEQYF.

This sequence joins TRBV7-9 and TRBJ2-5; TRBD1 agrees at 7 bases. The J call is uncertain, as TRBJ2-7 better fits the DNA end. From germline, CDR1 is SEHNR and CDR2 FQNEAQ (reference sequence). The CDR3 is made up of 14 amino acids. CDR3 amino acids: CASSYPGQNYEQYF. The CDR3 DNA follows: TGTGCCAGCAGCTACCCGGGACAGAACTACGAGCAGTACTTC.

The J gene is TRBJ2-3, the V gene TRBV29-1; unclear D gene. Trimming removed 8 bases from V and 6 bases from J, with 12 bases in between. CDR1 and CDR2 from the germline V gene are SQVTM and ANQGSEA. This CDR3 is built from 11 residues. This chain's CDR3 is CSPLSRDTQYF. CDR3 coding DNA: TGCAGCCCCCTGTCGAGGGATACGCAGTATTTT.